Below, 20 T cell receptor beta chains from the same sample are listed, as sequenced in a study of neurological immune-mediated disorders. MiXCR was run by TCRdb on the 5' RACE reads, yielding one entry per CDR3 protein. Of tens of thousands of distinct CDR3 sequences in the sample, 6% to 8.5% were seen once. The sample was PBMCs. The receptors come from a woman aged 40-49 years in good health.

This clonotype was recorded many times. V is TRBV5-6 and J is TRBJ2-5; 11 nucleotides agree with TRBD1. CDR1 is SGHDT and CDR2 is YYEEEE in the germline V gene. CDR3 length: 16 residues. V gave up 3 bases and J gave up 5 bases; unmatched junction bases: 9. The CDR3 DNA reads TGTGCCAGCAGCTCCGAGGACAGGGGGCTCTGGGAGACCCAGTACTTC. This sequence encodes CASSSEDRGLWETQYF.

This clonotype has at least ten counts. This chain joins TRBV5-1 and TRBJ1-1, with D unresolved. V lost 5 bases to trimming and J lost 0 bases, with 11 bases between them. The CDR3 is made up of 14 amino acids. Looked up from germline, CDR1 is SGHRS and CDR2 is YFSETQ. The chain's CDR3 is CASSQVSMNTEAFF. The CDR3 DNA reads TGCGCCAGCAGTCAAGTTTCGATGAACACTGAAGCTTTCTTT.

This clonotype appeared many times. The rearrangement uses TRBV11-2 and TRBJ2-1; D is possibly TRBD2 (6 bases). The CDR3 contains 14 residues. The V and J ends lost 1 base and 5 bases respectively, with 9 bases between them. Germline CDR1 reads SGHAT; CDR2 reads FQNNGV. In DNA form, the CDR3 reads TGTGCCAGCAGCTTAGTCGGGGGAAACAATGAGCAGTTCTTC. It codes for CASSLVGGNNEQFF.

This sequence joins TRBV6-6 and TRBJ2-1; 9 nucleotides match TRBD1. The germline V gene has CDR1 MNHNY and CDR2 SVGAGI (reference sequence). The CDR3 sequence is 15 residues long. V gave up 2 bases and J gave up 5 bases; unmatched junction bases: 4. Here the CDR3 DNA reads TGTGCCAGCAGTTACGGGGGACAGGGCCACAATGAGCAGTTCTTC. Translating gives CASSYGGQGHNEQFF.

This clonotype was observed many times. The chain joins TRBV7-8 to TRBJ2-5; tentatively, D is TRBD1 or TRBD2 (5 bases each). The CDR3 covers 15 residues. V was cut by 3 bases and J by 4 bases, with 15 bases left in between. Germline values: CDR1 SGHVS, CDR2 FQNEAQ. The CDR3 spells CASSFPRGVGETQYF. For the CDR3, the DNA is TGTGCCAGCAGCTTCCCGAGAGGGGTGGGAGAGACCCAGTACTTC.

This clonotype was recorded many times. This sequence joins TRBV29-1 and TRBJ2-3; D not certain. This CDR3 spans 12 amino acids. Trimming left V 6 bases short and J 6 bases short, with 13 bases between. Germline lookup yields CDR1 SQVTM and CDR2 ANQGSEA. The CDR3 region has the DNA TGCAGCGTCTCCAGTTCAGTGGATACGCAGTATTTT. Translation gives CSVSSSVDTQYF.

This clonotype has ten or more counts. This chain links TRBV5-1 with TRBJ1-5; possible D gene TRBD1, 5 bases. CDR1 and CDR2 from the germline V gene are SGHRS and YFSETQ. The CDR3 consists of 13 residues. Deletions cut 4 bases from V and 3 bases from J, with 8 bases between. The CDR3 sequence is CASSRDLNQPQHF. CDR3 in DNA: TGCGCCAGCAGCAGGGACCTCAATCAGCCCCAGCATTTT.

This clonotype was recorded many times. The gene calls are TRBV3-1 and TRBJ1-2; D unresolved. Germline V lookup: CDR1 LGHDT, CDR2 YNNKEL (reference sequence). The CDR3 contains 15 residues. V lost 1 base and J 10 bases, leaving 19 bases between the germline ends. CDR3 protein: CASSQAGTSNSNYTF. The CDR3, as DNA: TGTGCCAGCAGCCAAGCGGGCACCTCCAACTCCAACTACACCTTC. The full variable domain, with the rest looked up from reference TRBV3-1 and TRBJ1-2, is DTAVSQTPKYLVTQMGNDKSIKCEQNLGHDTMYWYKQDSKKFLKIMFSYNNKELIINETVPNRFSPKSPDKAHLNLHINSLELGDSAVYFCASSQAGTSNSNYTFGSGTRLTVV.

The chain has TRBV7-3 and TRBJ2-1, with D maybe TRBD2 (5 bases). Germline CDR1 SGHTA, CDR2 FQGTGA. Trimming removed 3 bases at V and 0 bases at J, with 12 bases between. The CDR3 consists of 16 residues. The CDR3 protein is CASSLRVASSYNEQFF. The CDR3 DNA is TGTGCCAGCAGCTTGAGGGTTGCCAGCTCCTACAATGAGCAGTTCTTC.

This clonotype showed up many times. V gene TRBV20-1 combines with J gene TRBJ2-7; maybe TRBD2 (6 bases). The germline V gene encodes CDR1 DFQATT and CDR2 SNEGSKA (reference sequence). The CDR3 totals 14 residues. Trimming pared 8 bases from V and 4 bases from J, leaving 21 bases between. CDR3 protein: CSPRQIGRQYEQYV. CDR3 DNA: TGCAGTCCCAGACAGATAGGGAGGCAATACGAGCAGTACGTC.

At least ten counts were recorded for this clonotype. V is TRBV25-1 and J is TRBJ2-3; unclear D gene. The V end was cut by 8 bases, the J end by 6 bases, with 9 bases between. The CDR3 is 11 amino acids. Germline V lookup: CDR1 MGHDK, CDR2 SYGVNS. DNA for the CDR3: TGTGCCAGCCAAGCCTGGGATACGCAGTATTTT. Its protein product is CASQAWDTQYF. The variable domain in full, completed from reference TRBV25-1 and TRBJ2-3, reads EADIYQTPRYLVIGTGKKITLECSQTMGHDKMYWYQQDPGMELHLIHYSYGVNSTEKGDLSSESTVSRIRTEHFPLTLESARPSHTSQYLCASQAWDTQYFGPGTRLTVL.

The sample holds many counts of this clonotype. CDR3 region: CASSFSTGRMNTEAFF. The DNA for the CDR3 is TGTGCCAGCAGCTTTTCGACAGGGCGTATGAACACTGAAGCTTTCTTT. The chain employs TRBV9 and TRBJ1-1; TRBD1 agrees at 7 bases. This CDR3 is 16 amino acids long. Germline CDR1 SGDLS, CDR2 YYNGEE. V shed 4 bases, J shed 0 bases, and the junction held 9 bases outside the gene matches.

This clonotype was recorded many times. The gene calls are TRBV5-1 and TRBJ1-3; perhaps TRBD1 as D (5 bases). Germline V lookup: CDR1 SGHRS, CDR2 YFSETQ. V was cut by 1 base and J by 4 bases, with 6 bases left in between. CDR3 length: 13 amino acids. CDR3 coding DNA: TGCGCCAGCAGCTTGACAGGCGGAAACACCATATATTTT. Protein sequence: CASSLTGGNTIYF.

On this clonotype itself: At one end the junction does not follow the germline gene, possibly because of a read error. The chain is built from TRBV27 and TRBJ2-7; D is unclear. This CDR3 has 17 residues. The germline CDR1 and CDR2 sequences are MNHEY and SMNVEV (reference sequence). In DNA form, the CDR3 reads TGTGCCAGCAGTTTAATCTGGGCCACAGATAGCTCCTACGAGCAGAACTTC. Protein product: CASSLIWATDSSYEQNF.

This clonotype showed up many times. The CDR3 sequence is CASSQDFNAGEQFF. The CDR3 DNA sequence: TGTGCCAGCAGCCAAGATTTCAACGCGGGTGAGCAGTTCTTC. The chain links TRBV14 to TRBJ2-1, with a weak D call TRBD2 (5 bases). Germline CDR1 and CDR2: SGHDN and FVKESK. The CDR3 runs 14 residues. Trimming pared 0 bases from V and 9 bases from J, leaving 12 bases between.

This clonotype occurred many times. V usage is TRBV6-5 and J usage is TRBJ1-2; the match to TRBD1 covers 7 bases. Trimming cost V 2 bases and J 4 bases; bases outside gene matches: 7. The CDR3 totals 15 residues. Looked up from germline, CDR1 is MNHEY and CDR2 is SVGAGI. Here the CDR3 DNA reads TGTGCCAGCAGTTACCGAGGGGGCGTCGGCTATGGCTACACCTTC. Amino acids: CASSYRGGVGYGYTF.

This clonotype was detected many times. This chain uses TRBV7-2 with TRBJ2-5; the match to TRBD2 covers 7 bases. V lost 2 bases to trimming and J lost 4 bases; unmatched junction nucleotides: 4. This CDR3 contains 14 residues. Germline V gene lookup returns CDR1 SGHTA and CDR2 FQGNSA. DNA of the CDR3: TGTGCCAGCAGCTTAAGGACTAGTGGAGAGACCCAGTACTTC. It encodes CASSLRTSGETQYF.

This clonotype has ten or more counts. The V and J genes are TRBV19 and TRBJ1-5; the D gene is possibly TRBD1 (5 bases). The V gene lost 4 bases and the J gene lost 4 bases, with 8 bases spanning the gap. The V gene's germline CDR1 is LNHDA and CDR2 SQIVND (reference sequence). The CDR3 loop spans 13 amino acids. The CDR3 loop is CASSTEGNQPQHF. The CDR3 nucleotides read TGTGCCAGTAGTACGGAGGGGAATCAGCCCCAGCATTTT.

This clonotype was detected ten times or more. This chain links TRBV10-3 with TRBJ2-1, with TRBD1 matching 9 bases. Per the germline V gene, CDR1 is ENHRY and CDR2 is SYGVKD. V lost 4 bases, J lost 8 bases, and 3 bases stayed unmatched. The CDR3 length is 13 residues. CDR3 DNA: TGTGCCATCAGTGGGGACAGGGTCCATGAGCAGTTCTTC. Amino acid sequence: CAISGDRVHEQFF.

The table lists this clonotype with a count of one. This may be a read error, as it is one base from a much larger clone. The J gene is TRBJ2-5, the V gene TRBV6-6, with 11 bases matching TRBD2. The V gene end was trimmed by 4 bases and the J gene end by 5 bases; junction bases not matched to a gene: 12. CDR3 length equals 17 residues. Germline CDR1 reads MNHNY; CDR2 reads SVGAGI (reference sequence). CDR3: CASSSRTSGREGETQYF. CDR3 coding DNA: TGTGCCAGCAGTTCCCGGACTAGCGGGCGGGAGGGGGAGACCCAGTACTTC.